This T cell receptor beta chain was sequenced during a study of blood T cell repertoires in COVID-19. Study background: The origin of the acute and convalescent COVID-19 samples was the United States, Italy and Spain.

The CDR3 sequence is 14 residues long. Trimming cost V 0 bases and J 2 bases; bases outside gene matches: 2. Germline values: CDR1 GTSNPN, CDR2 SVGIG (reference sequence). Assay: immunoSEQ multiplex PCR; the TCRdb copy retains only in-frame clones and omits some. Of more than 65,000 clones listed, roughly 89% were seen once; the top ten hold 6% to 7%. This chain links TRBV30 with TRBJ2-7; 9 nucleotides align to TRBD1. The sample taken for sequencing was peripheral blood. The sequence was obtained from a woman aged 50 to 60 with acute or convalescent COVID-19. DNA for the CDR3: TGTGCCTGGAGTGTAGGGACAGGGCCCTACGAGCAGTACTTC. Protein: CAWSVGTGPYEQYF.